This TCR beta chain was sequenced in a study of technical replicates of blood from a handful of donors. Assay: immunoSEQ multiplex PCR; the TCRdb copy retains only in-frame clones and omits some. The sample lists approximately 82,000 clones; under 95% were seen once. The receptor was isolated from a human donor in good health. Sequenced: T cells isolated from PBMCs.

CDR3 in DNA: TGTGCCACCAGCAGCAGGACCGAGGGATATGATGGCTACACCTTC. Translation gives CATSSRTEGYDGYTF. This chain uses TRBV15 with TRBJ1-2, with unresolved D. This CDR3 contains 15 residues. Germline lookup yields CDR1 LNHNV and CDR2 YYDKDF (reference sequence). Trimming removed 3 bases from V and 6 bases from J, with 17 bases in between.